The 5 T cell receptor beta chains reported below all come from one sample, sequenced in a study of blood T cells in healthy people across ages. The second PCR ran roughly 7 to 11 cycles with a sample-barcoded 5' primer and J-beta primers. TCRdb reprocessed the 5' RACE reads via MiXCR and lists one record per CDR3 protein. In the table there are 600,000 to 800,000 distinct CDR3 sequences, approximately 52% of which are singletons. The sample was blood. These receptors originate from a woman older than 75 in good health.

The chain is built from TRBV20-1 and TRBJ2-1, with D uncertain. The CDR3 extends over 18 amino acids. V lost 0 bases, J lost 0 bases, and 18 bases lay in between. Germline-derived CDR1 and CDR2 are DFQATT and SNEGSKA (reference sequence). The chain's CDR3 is CSARENRRALSSYNEQFF. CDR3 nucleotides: TGCAGTGCTAGAGAGAATCGAAGGGCTTTAAGCTCCTACAATGAGCAGTTCTTC.

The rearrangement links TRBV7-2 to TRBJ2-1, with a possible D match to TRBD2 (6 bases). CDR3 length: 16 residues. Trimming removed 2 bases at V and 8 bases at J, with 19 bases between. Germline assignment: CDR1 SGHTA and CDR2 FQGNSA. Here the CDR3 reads CASSLSMAGPRYEQFF. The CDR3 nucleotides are TGTGCCAGCAGCTTAAGTATGGCGGGGCCCAGATATGAGCAGTTCTTC.

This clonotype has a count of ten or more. The CDR3 spells CSVITRRNTEAFF. CDR3 nucleotides: TGCAGCGTTATCACGAGGAGGAACACTGAAGCTTTCTTT. The chain employs TRBV29-1 and TRBJ1-1, with D unresolved. The V and J ends lost 5 bases and 1 base respectively, with 11 bases between them. The CDR3 contains 13 residues. Germline CDR1 and CDR2: SQVTM and ANQGSEA.

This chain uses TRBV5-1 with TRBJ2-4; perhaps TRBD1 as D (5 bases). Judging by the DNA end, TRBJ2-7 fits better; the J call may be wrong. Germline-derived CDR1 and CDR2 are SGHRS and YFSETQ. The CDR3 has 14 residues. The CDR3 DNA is TGCGCCAGCAGCTGGGGCTTTCCCAGCTACGAGCAGTACTTC. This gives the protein CASSWGFPSYEQYF.

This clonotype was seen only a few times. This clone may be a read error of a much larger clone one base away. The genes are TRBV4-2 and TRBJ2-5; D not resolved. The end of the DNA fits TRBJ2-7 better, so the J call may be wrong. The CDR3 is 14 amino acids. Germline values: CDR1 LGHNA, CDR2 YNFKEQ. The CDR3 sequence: CASSQGGTIHEQYF. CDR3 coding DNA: TGTGCCAGCAGCCAAGGTGGAACCATCCACGAGCAGTACTTC.